This T cell receptor (beta chain) originates from a study of blood T cells in healthy people across ages. Points from the study as a whole: A greater number of naive CD4+ cells and higher diversity distinguished long-lived donors from aged donors.

Alongside a J-beta primer mix, a sample-barcoded 5' primer served in a second PCR lasting about 7 to 12 cycles. Every sample produced at least 2.5 million CDR3-containing paired-end reads. Via MiXCR, TCRdb re-called the 5' RACE reads, giving one row per CDR3 protein. The sample lists some 780,000 distinct CDR3 sequences; more than 55% were seen once. Worth noting for this clonotype: What it binds is unknown. Sequence at one end of the junction differs from germline and may be a read error.

The length of the CDR3 is 13 residues. Germline V gene data show CDR1 as SQVTM and CDR2 as ANQGSEA. The sequence was obtained from a man between 40 and 49 years old in good health. The chain links TRBV29-1 to TRBJ1-1; 7 bases line up with TRBD1. Sequenced: blood. Here the CDR3 DNA reads TGCAGCGTTGAGGGACAGCCGAACACTGACGCTTTCTTT. Its translation: CSVEGQPNTDAFF.